This T cell receptor (beta chain) is drawn from a study of post-analysis software for immune sequencing data. Study-wide context: Disease courses included relapsing-remitting, secondary progressive and progressive-relapsing multiple sclerosis.

Prepared TCR beta cDNA libraries contained unique molecular identifiers. A population of about 0.9 to 10 million T cells gave rise to roughly 0.5 million cDNA molecules. TCRdb redid the calling of the PCR reads with MiXCR, one entry per CDR3 protein. Here the sample spans a few hundred thousand distinct CDR3 sequences, roughly 46% being singletons. Concerning this clonotype: Its antigen is unknown.

Findings of the study overall: People with multiple sclerosis had a significantly lower normalized Chao1 diversity than controls did. F measure showed strong co-clustering of same-batch samples.

The source is a girl aged 10 to 17 with multiple sclerosis. The sequencing input was blood.

The CDR3 DNA reads TGTGCCAGCAGCTTACTAGGACCCACAGACAAGTTCTTC. Encoded protein: CASSLLGPTDKFF. This chain links TRBV7-6 with TRBJ2-1; D is undetermined. From germline, CDR1 is SGHVS and CDR2 FNYEAQ. The CDR3 extends over 13 amino acids. Trimming shortened V by 2 bases and J by 14 bases, and 16 bases separated the two germline ends. Based on the CDR3 plus reference TRBV7-6 and TRBJ2-1, the full variable domain is GAGVSQSPRYKVTKRGQDVALRCDPISGHVSLYWYRQALGQGPEFLTYFNYEAQQDKSGLPNDRFSAERPEGSISTLTIQRTEQRDSAMYRCASSLLGPTDKFFGPGTRLTVL.